These T cell receptor beta chains were read from a single sample in a study of neurological immune-mediated disorders. TCRdb ran MiXCR on the 5' RACE reads and lists one entry per CDR3 protein. The table shows roughly 100,000 distinct CDR3 sequences, with under 4.5% occurring only once. Sequenced material: PBMCs. The receptor set was obtained from a woman in her forties or fifties with multiple sclerosis. Each CDR3 is given with its conserved first and last residue.

TRBJ2-5	TRBV7-7	CASSLVASGETQYF
TRBJ2-7	TRBV9	CASSGGTTAYEQYF
TRBJ2-1	TRBV7-2	CASSPMAGAYNEQFF
TRBJ2-2	TRBV24-1	CATSDWGGQAGELFF
TRBJ1-2	TRBV20-1	CSATDRANYGYTF
TRBJ1-3	TRBV9	CASSPSGDAGNTIYF
TRBJ2-1	TRBV20-1	CSPQVDEQFF
TRBJ2-7	TRBV3-1	CASSQGGLGAYEQYF
TRBJ2-1	TRBV12-3/TRBV12-4	CASSLQGRLAGAWNEQFF
TRBJ2-7	TRBV10-1	CASSRILGGEQYF
TRBJ2-3	TRBV3-1	CASSQASGGYTDTQYF
TRBJ2-5	TRBV5-1	CASSLFRGDSETQYF
TRBJ2-7	TRBV4-3	CASSQVGDTRYYEQYF
TRBJ1-3	TRBV5-1	CASSWGGTSGNTIYF
TRBJ1-5	TRBV10-3	CAIKVGTPSNQPQHF
TRBJ1-1	TRBV13	CASSPTVRTDYYMNTEAFF
TRBJ1-5	TRBV20-1	CSAREGAQPQHF
TRBJ2-2	TRBV20-1	CSAGNSGGADGELFF
TRBJ1-4	TRBV28	CASSQGYTGEKLFF
TRBJ2-5	TRBV7-9	CASSLGLLAGVQETQYF
TRBJ2-1	TRBV3-1	CASSPLGADYNEQFF
TRBJ2-2	TRBV3-1	CASSPGTGGFGELFF
TRBJ2-7	TRBV7-7	CASSSRSRSSYEQYF
TRBJ1-1	TRBV7-2	CASSLSRDLNTEAFF
TRBJ2-1	TRBV28	CASSKELEQFF
TRBJ2-5	TRBV20-1	CSATEETQYF
TRBJ1-1	TRBV2	CASSVIGMNTEAFF
TRBJ1-3	TRBV11-2	CASSLEGHRAGNTIYF
TRBJ1-4	TRBV5-5	CASSRVIQGKEKLFF
TRBJ2-7	TRBV7-6	CASSSRTGAEDEQYF
TRBJ2-7	TRBV5-1	CASSGQGRTSSYEQYF
TRBJ2-3	TRBV20-1	CSASGLAVTRDTDTQYF
TRBJ2-1	TRBV6-5	CASSLLGGEQFF
TRBJ1-2	TRBV20-1	CSARVVEGRGADYGYTF
TRBJ1-1	TRBV5-1	CASSLTGQNTEAFF